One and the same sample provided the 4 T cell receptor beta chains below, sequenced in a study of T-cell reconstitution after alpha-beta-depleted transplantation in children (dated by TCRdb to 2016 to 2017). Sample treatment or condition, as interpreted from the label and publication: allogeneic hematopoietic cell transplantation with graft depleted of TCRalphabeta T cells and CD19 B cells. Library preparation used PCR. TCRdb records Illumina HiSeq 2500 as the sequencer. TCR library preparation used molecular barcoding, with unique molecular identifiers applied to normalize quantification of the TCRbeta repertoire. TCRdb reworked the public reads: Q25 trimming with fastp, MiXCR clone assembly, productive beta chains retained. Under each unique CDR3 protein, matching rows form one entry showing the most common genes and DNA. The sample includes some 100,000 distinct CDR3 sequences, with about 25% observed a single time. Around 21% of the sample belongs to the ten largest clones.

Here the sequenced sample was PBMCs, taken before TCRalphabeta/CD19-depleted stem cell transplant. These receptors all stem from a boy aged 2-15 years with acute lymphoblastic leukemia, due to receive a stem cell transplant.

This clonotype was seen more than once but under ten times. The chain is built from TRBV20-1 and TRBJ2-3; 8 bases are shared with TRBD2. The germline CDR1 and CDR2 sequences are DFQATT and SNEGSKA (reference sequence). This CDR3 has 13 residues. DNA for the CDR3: TGCAGCAAAAAGCGGGAGTCCACAGATACGCAGTATTTT. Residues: CSKKRESTDTQYF.

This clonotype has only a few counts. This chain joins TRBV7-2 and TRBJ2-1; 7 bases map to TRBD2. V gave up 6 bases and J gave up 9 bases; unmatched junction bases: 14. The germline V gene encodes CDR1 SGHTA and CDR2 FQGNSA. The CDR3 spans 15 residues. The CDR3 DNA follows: TGTGCCAGCAGTCTGGGACTGCCTCCGGGGGGTGAGCAGTTCTTC. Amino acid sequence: CASSLGLPPGGEQFF.

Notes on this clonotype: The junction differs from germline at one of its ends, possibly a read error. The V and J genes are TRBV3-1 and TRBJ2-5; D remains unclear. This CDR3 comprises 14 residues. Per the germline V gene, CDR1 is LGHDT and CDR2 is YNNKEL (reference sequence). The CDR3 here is CASSEDPTTETQYF. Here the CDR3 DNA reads TGTGCCAGCAGCGAAGATCCCACAACGGAGACCCAGTACTTC.

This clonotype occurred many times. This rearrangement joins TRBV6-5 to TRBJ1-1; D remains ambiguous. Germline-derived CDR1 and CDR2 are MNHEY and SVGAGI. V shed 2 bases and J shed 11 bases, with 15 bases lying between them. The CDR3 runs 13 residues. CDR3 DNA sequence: TGTGCCAGCAGTTACCGCCGGGTCGGGCAGGCTTTCTTT. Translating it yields CASSYRRVGQAFF.